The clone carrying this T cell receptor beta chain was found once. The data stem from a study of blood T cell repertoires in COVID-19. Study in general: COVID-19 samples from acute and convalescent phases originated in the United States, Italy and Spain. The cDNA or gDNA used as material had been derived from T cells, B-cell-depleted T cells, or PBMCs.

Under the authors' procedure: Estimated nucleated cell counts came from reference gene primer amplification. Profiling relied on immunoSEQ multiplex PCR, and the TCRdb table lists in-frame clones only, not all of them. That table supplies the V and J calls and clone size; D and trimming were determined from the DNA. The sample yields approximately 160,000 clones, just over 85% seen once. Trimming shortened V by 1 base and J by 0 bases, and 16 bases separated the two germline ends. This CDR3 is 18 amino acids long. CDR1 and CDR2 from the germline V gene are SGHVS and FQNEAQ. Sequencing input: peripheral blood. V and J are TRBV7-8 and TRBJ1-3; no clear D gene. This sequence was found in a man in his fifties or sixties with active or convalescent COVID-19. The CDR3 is CASSLGSAQALSGNTIYF. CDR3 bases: TGTGCCAGCAGCTTAGGGTCTGCTCAGGCCCTCTCTGGAAACACCATATATTTT.